A single sample is the source of the 18 T cell receptor beta chains below, sequenced in a study of a mutant IDH1 vaccine in newly diagnosed glioma. The time point: week 5, during vaccination. Every vaccine dose comprised 300 ug of mutant IDH1 20-mer peptide plus topical imiquimod. Only in-frame clones appear in the TCRdb table, and some are missing; sequencing was by immunoSEQ multiplex PCR. The data contain some 36,000 clones, more than 80% of them seen just once; the ten biggest clones take up about 12%. These receptors' targets are unknown. Sample: PBMCs, taken from a glioma patient whose treatment included an IDH1 peptide vaccine. The source of these receptors is a man aged 50-59 years with glioma.

The rearrangement uses TRBV6-4 and TRBJ2-2; D may be TRBD2 (6 bases). The CDR3 extends over 17 amino acids. In germline, CDR1 is MRHNA, CDR2 SNTAGT. Trimming stripped 6 bases from V and 2 bases from J, with 19 bases between. CDR3: CASRTVSGRGNTGELFF. The CDR3 DNA reads as TGTGCCAGCAGGACGGTATCCGGGAGAGGTAACACCGGGGAGCTGTTTTTT.

V usage is TRBV6-1 and J usage is TRBJ1-1, with unresolved D. V lost 4 bases, J lost 6 bases, and 9 bases lay in between. Germline assignment: CDR1 MNHNS and CDR2 SASEGT. The CDR3 covers 12 residues. The DNA of the CDR3 is TGTGCCAGCAGTGCTGCGGGCCCTGAAGCTTTCTTT. Its translation: CASSAAGPEAFF.

The V and J genes are TRBV4-3 and TRBJ2-1; D is ambiguous. The CDR3 runs 15 residues. Germline V lookup: CDR1 LGHNA, CDR2 YSLEER. Trimming took off 0 bases at V and 5 bases at J, with 11 bases between the two ends. The CDR3 DNA reads TGCGCCAGCAGCCAAGAAGGTGGGCACGACAATGAGCAGTTCTTC. It yields the protein CASSQEGGHDNEQFF.

V usage is TRBV9 and J usage is TRBJ1-4; TRBD1 might be the D (5 bases). With 2 bases removed from V and 5 bases from J, the gap between germline ends came to 10 bases. Per the germline V gene, CDR1 is SGDLS and CDR2 is YYNGEE. This CDR3 contains 14 residues. The CDR3 protein is CASSVGTLNEKLFF. The CDR3 bases are TGTGCCAGCAGCGTCGGGACTTTAAATGAAAAACTGTTTTTT.

The chain couples TRBV4-3 to TRBJ1-5; no clear D. This CDR3 region has 15 residues. Germline-derived CDR1 and CDR2 are LGHNA and YSLEER. With 0 bases removed from V and 7 bases from J, the gap between germline ends came to 13 bases. The CDR3 here is CASSQEASAKQPQHF. The CDR3 DNA sequence: TGCGCCAGCAGCCAAGAGGCCTCAGCCAAGCAGCCCCAGCATTTT.

The gene calls are TRBV19 and TRBJ2-3; the match to TRBD2 covers 10 bases. This CDR3 is built from 20 residues. The V and J ends lost 8 bases and 1 base, in that order; junction bases with no gene match: 21. CDR1 and CDR2 (germline): LNHDA, SQIVND (reference sequence). The CDR3 nucleotides are TGTGCCAGTCGTTCGGGGCAGGGGCGAAGCGGGGGGGCCGGCACAGATACGCAGTATTTT. Encoded protein: CASRSGQGRSGGAGTDTQYF.

This chain connects TRBV19 to TRBJ1-5; D unclear. The CDR3 spans 13 residues. V lost 3 bases to trimming and J lost 5 bases, with 8 bases between them. CDR1 LNHDA and CDR2 SQIVND come from the germline V gene (reference sequence). This chain's CDR3 is CASSIGFYQPQHF. CDR3 DNA: TGTGCCAGTAGTATCGGGTTTTATCAGCCCCAGCATTTT.

The chain couples TRBV19 to TRBJ1-5, with D perhaps matching TRBD1 (6 bases). V was trimmed by 5 bases and J by 6 bases, leaving 8 bases between them. The length of the CDR3 is 12 residues. The V gene's germline CDR1 is LNHDA and CDR2 SQIVND (reference sequence). CDR3 residues: CASSEGGQPQHF. CDR3 coding DNA: TGTGCCAGTAGTGAGGGGGGTCAGCCCCAGCATTTT.

The rearrangement links TRBV27 to TRBJ1-1, with D unclear. Trimming shortened V by 6 bases and J by 3 bases, and 8 bases separated the two germline ends. This CDR3 spans 12 amino acids. Germline V gene data show CDR1 as MNHEY and CDR2 as SMNVEV (reference sequence). CDR3 in amino acids: CASSDPDTEAFF. As DNA, the CDR3 is TGTGCCAGCAGCGACCCGGACACTGAAGCTTTCTTT.

The chain couples TRBV4-1 to TRBJ1-4; the match to TRBD1 covers 8 bases. There are 16 residues in the CDR3. CDR1 is MGHRA, CDR2 YSYEKL, per germline. V was clipped by 6 bases and J by 6 bases; unmatched bases: 12. The CDR3 DNA reads TGCGCCAGCAGGAAACTCACCCAGGGGGCTGATGAAAAACTGTTTTTT. This sequence encodes CASRKLTQGADEKLFF.

The CDR3 sequence is CASSAGAHTEAFF. The CDR3 nucleotides read TGTGCCAGCAGTGCAGGGGCGCACACTGAAGCTTTCTTT. The genes are TRBV27 and TRBJ1-1; possible D gene TRBD1, 6 bases. The V gene's germline CDR1 is MNHEY and CDR2 SMNVEV (reference sequence). The CDR3 covers 13 residues. The V end lost 5 bases, the J end lost 3 bases, and 10 bases lay between the germline ends.

The gene calls are TRBV7-8 and TRBJ1-1, with 8 bases fitting TRBD1. V dropped 4 bases and J dropped 6; count of bases not matched to a gene: 7. Germline V gives CDR1 SGHVS, CDR2 FQNEAQ. The CDR3 contains 14 residues. DNA for the CDR3: TGTGCCAGCAGCTCCATCGTACAGGGGGCTGAAGCTTTCTTT. As protein: CASSSIVQGAEAFF.

This chain links TRBV28 with TRBJ1-1; D is unclear. Germline CDR1 and CDR2: MDHEN and SYDVKM. This CDR3 spans 13 amino acids. Trimming stripped 7 bases from V and 1 base from J, with 10 bases between. This CDR3 reads CASTLWTNTEAFF. CDR3 DNA: TGTGCCAGCACCCTTTGGACGAACACTGAAGCTTTCTTT.

V gene TRBV27 combines with J gene TRBJ2-3; D gene ambiguous. CDR3 length equals 14 residues. Germline V lookup: CDR1 MNHEY, CDR2 SMNVEV (reference sequence). The V gene lost 3 bases and the J gene lost 2 bases, with 9 bases spanning the gap. CDR3 residues: CASSFLGSTDTQYF. In DNA, the CDR3 is TGTGCCAGCAGTTTCCTGGGCTCCACAGATACGCAGTATTTT.

The J gene is TRBJ1-5, the V gene TRBV5-6; D ambiguous. The CDR3 sequence is 16 residues long. Germline V gene sequence: CDR1 SGHDT, CDR2 YYEEEE. The ends were cut back, 3 bases at V and 2 bases at J, with 15 bases in the middle. CDR3 region: CASSYRPTYGNQPQHF. The CDR3 DNA is TGTGCCAGCAGCTACCGGCCCACCTACGGCAATCAGCCCCAGCATTTT.

CDR3 sequence reads: CASSLSGTANEKLFF. The CDR3 nucleotides read TGCGCCAGCAGCCTCTCCGGGACAGCTAATGAAAAACTGTTTTTT. V gene TRBV4-1 combines with J gene TRBJ1-4; 7 nucleotides align to TRBD1. Germline V gives CDR1 MGHRA, CDR2 YSYEKL. This CDR3 region has 15 residues. Trimming took 4 bases from V and 3 from J; bases not matched to a gene: 5.

J is TRBJ2-1 and V is TRBV19, with D possibly TRBD2 on 6 matching bases. The V end lost 7 bases, the J end lost 5 bases, and 15 bases lay between the germline ends. The CDR3 has 14 residues. Germline V gene data show CDR1 as LNHDA and CDR2 as SQIVND (reference sequence). The DNA for the CDR3 is TGTGCCAGTAAGCGAGACGGGAGTCACAATGAGCAGTTCTTC. Translating it yields CASKRDGSHNEQFF.

The J gene is TRBJ1-2, the V gene TRBV2; maybe TRBD1 (5 bases). Germline-derived CDR1 and CDR2 are SNHLY and FYNNEI. V gave up 5 bases and J gave up 2 bases, with 9 bases separating them. The CDR3 runs 13 residues. CDR3 loop: CASSLGPNYGYTF. Written as DNA, the CDR3 is TGTGCCAGCAGTTTGGGACCGAACTATGGCTACACCTTC.